These 31 T cell receptor beta chains share one sample of origin, sequenced in a study of blood T cell repertoires in COVID-19. Measured with immunoSEQ multiplex PCR; TCRdb has only the in-frame clones, and not every one. The table has a few hundred thousand clones, about nine tenths seen once. Sample: peripheral blood. These receptor sequences come from a woman aged 30 to 39 with COVID-19, enrolled during active disease.

This chain connects TRBV2 to TRBJ1-6, with D possibly matching TRBD1 (5 bases). This CDR3 is built from 17 residues. V lost 6 bases and J 0 bases, leaving 15 bases between the germline ends. CDR1 SNHLY and CDR2 FYNNEI come from the germline V gene. CDR3 loop: CASSPPGGPSYNSPLHF. The CDR3 coding sequence is TGTGCCAGCAGCCCGCCGGGGGGTCCCTCCTATAATTCACCCCTCCACTTT.

The V call is TRBV2, the J call TRBJ2-7; weak D call: TRBD2 (7 bases). The germline V and J ends were trimmed by 6 bases and 5 bases, with 11 bases remaining between them. This CDR3 is built from 12 residues. Germline loops: CDR1 SNHLY, CDR2 FYNNEI. The CDR3 region has the DNA TGTGCCAGCAGACCCGGGGGGCACGAGCAGTACTTC. This encodes CASRPGGHEQYF.

The chain joins TRBV27 to TRBJ2-5; the D gene is possibly TRBD1 (7 bases). The CDR3 spans 16 residues. V lost 6 bases, J lost 3 bases, and 20 bases lay in between. Per the germline V gene, CDR1 is MNHEY and CDR2 is SMNVEV (reference sequence). The CDR3 DNA reads TGTGCCAGCAGCCTACTCGGGGGACAGACAAAAGAGACCCAGTACTTC. Translation: CASSLLGGQTKETQYF.

The chain employs TRBV30 and TRBJ1-3; D might be TRBD1 (6 bases). The germline V gene encodes CDR1 GTSNPN and CDR2 SVGIG (reference sequence). This CDR3 comprises 14 residues. With 4 bases removed from V and 3 bases from J, the gap between germline ends came to 13 bases. CDR3 nucleotides: TGTGCCTGGACAGTGGGGGCTGGTGGAAACACCATATATTTT. It encodes CAWTVGAGGNTIYF.

The chain carries TRBV5-6 and TRBJ2-1, with 7 bases fitting TRBD1. Trimming removed 2 bases from V and 10 bases from J; junction bases left unmatched: 15. The CDR3 loop spans 16 amino acids. Germline CDR1 SGHDT, CDR2 YYEEEE. Here the CDR3 DNA reads TGTGCCAGCAGCTTCACAGGGGCGCACAATCCCGACGAGCAGTTCTTC. The encoded protein is CASSFTGAHNPDEQFF. The variable domain in full, with the rest retrieved from reference TRBV5-6 and TRBJ2-1, is DAGVTQSPTHLIKTRGQQVTLRCSPKSGHDTVSWYQQALGQGPQFIFQYYEEEERQRGNFPDRFSGHQFPNYSSELNVNALLLGDSALYLCASSFTGAHNPDEQFFGPGTRLTVL.

This clone showed up just once. The chain recombines TRBV2 with TRBJ1-6; 11 bases align to TRBD1. V shed 8 bases, J shed 5 bases, and the junction held 14 bases outside the gene matches. Germline CDR1 SNHLY, CDR2 FYNNEI. The CDR3 sequence is 18 residues long. The CDR3 DNA sequence: TGTGCCAGCCTGGGTCGGACAGGGGGCCGGGCCGATAATTCACCCCTCCACTTT. Encoded protein: CASLGRTGGRADNSPLHF.

This clone occurred once. This chain uses TRBV7-9 with TRBJ2-5; the match to TRBD1 covers 7 bases. The V segment lost 0 bases and the J segment 4 bases; nucleotides outside the gene matches: 5. The CDR3 length is 15 residues. In germline, CDR1 is SEHNR, CDR2 FQNEAQ (reference sequence). Here the CDR3 reads CASSLAGQGVETQYF. The DNA for the CDR3 is TGTGCCAGCAGCTTAGCAGGGCAGGGGGTAGAGACCCAGTACTTC.

This chain uses TRBV7-9 with TRBJ2-4, with 9 bases matching TRBD2. The CDR3 runs 17 residues. V dropped 0 bases and J dropped 0; count of bases not matched to a gene: 3. CDR1 and CDR2 (germline): SEHNR, FQNEAQ (reference sequence). The CDR3 coding sequence is TGTGCCAGCAGCTTAGCGCGTAGCGGGGGAGCCAAAAACATTCAGTACTTC. It is translated as CASSLARSGGAKNIQYF.

The V call is TRBV30, the J call TRBJ2-2, with 12 bases that match TRBD1. Germline CDR1 reads GTSNPN; CDR2 reads SVGIG (reference sequence). Trimming at V came to 5 bases and at J to 3 bases, leaving 13 bases not matched to a gene. CDR3 length equals 18 residues. The CDR3 spells CAWASSGTGGWYTGELFF. CDR3 DNA sequence: TGTGCCTGGGCATCATCCGGGACAGGGGGCTGGTACACCGGGGAGCTGTTTTTT.

This clone was counted between two and nine times. V is TRBV10-3 and J is TRBJ2-2; D gene unclear. The CDR3 has 15 amino acids. CDR1 and CDR2 from the germline V gene are ENHRY and SYGVKD. V lost 7 bases and J lost 2, with 14 bases in between. CDR3 in amino acids: CAIKSSDLNTGELFF. CDR3 in DNA: TGTGCCATCAAATCCTCCGACTTAAACACCGGGGAGCTGTTTTTT.

This clone turned up a few times. This chain connects TRBV27 to TRBJ1-5, with 9 bases matching TRBD1. Germline V gene sequence: CDR1 MNHEY, CDR2 SMNVEV (reference sequence). V was pared by 6 bases and J by 7 bases, with 10 bases of the junction left unmatched. The CDR3 consists of 15 residues. CDR3 sequence: CASRKQGADGQPQHF. The CDR3 DNA sequence: TGTGCCAGCAGAAAACAGGGGGCGGACGGGCAGCCCCAGCATTTT.

Details on this clone: This sample includes further DNA sequences coding for the same CDR3. V gene TRBV6-2 or TRBV6-3 combines with J gene TRBJ2-5; D call uncertain. Deletions cut 0 bases from V and 0 bases from J, with 8 bases between. Germline V gene sequence: CDR1 MNHEY, CDR2 SVGEGT. The CDR3 runs to 15 residues. The CDR3 DNA is TGTGCCAGCAGTTACTCGGAAGACAACCAAGAGACCCAGTACTTC. Protein: CASSYSEDNQETQYF.

The chain is built from TRBV10-3 and TRBJ2-7; TRBD1 might be the D (5 bases). The germline CDR1 and CDR2 sequences are ENHRY and SYGVKD. Trimming shortened V by 7 bases and J by 6 bases, and 19 bases separated the two germline ends. There are 14 residues in the CDR3. The CDR3 region is CAIKGQGERAEQYV. CDR3 DNA sequence: TGTGCCATCAAGGGGCAAGGGGAAAGAGCCGAGCAGTACGTC.

This rearrangement joins TRBV28 to TRBJ2-1; 8 nucleotides line up with TRBD1. Germline lookup yields CDR1 MDHEN and CDR2 SYDVKM. The trim removed 5 bases at V and 6 bases at J, leaving 12 bases unmatched. The CDR3 covers 16 residues. The CDR3 loop reads CASSLPQGARGNEQFF. DNA of the CDR3: TGTGCCAGCAGTCTACCGCAGGGGGCTCGGGGCAATGAGCAGTTCTTC.

The rearrangement links TRBV6-5 to TRBJ2-1, with 14 bases lining up with TRBD2. CDR1 is MNHEY and CDR2 is SVGAGI in the germline V gene. V lost 6 bases to trimming and J lost 10 bases; unmatched junction nucleotides: 8. CDR3 length: 15 amino acids. CDR3 amino acids: CASRLTGLAGDEQFF. Written as DNA, the CDR3 is TGTGCCAGCAGGCTAACGGGACTAGCGGGAGACGAGCAGTTCTTC.

The V call is TRBV11-2, the J call TRBJ2-4; D perhaps matches TRBD1 (5 bases). CDR1 and CDR2 (germline): SGHAT, FQNNGV. This CDR3 has 15 amino acids. V lost 2 bases, J lost 6 bases, and 14 bases lay in between. The CDR3 sequence is CASSLTPTRGNIQYF. The CDR3 DNA is TGTGCCAGCAGCTTAACTCCAACAAGGGGAAACATTCAGTACTTC.

V and J are TRBV5-6 and TRBJ2-4; perhaps TRBD2 as D (6 bases). With 2 bases removed from V and 1 base from J, the gap between germline ends came to 10 bases. The length of the CDR3 is 15 residues. Germline loops: CDR1 SGHDT, CDR2 YYEEEE. The CDR3 bases are TGTGCCAGCAGCTTACCAGGGAGGGCCAAAAACATTCAGTACTTC. Encoded protein: CASSLPGRAKNIQYF.

This clone was seen once. V and J are TRBV7-2 and TRBJ2-5, with 9 bases fitting TRBD2. The CDR3 extends over 16 amino acids. Germline loops: CDR1 SGHTA, CDR2 FQGNSA. With 1 base clipped from V and 2 bases from J, the junction kept 5 bases outside the gene matches. CDR3 bases: TGTGCCAGCAGCTTAGTTCTAGCGGGACTACAAGAGACCCAGTACTTC. It codes for CASSLVLAGLQETQYF.

The chain carries TRBV7-9 and TRBJ2-7; D gene unclear. Trimming took off 5 bases at V and 7 bases at J, with 9 bases between the two ends. The CDR3 has 11 residues. Germline V CDR1 and CDR2: SEHNR, FQNEAQ (reference sequence). CDR3 sequence (DNA): TGTGCCAGCAGCCACTCGCGGGAGCAGTACTTC. Its protein is CASSHSREQYF.

The rearrangement uses TRBV18 and TRBJ2-1; 7 bases align to TRBD2. The ends lost 6 bases at V and 6 bases at J; junction bases unmatched: 8. The CDR3 covers 14 residues. CDR1 and CDR2 (germline): KGHSH, LQKENI. The CDR3 DNA is TGTGCCAGCTCGGCAGGACTAGAAGCCAATGAGCAGTTCTTC. It encodes CASSAGLEANEQFF.

This chain joins TRBV3-1 (or the pseudogene TRBV3-2) and TRBJ1-1; a possible D gene is TRBD1 (6 bases). Germline CDR1 LGHDT, CDR2 YNNKEL (reference sequence). Trimming stripped 1 base from V and 6 bases from J, with 21 bases between. The CDR3 spans 17 residues. The CDR3 coding sequence is TGTGCCAGCAGCCAAGCGTTTGGACAGACCGATCCCGCTGAAGCTTTCTTT. Residues: CASSQAFGQTDPAEAFF.

V usage is TRBV19 and J usage is TRBJ2-1; 9 bases align to TRBD2. Germline V CDR1 and CDR2: LNHDA, SQIVND (reference sequence). The ends lost 5 bases at V and 3 bases at J; junction bases unmatched: 5. This CDR3 region has 15 residues. The CDR3 spells CASSRLAGLYNEQFF. CDR3 DNA sequence: TGTGCCAGTAGTCGGCTAGCGGGACTCTACAATGAGCAGTTCTTC.

CDR3 loop: CASSLGGTGTNSPLHF. In nucleotides, the CDR3 is TGTGCCAGCAGCTTAGGGGGGACAGGGACCAATTCACCCCTCCACTTT. The chain employs TRBV7-8 and TRBJ1-6; 9 positions agree with TRBD1. The length of the CDR3 is 16 residues. V lost 1 base and J lost 7; bases outside the gene matches: 5. Germline V CDR1 and CDR2: SGHVS, FQNEAQ.

The gene calls are TRBV28 and TRBJ2-1, with 11 bases aligning to TRBD1. J gave up 8 bases and V 8 bases, and 5 bases lay outside the gene matches. The germline V gene has CDR1 MDHEN and CDR2 SYDVKM. The CDR3 runs 13 residues. The chain's CDR3 is CASRTGGRDEQFF. CDR3 coding DNA: TGTGCCAGCCGGACAGGGGGCCGGGATGAGCAGTTCTTC.

CDR3 protein: CASSLLSGFAYEQYF. In nucleotides, the CDR3 is TGTGCCAGCAGTTTATTGTCGGGGTTTGCTTACGAGCAGTACTTC. The V call is TRBV27, the J call TRBJ2-7; possibly TRBD2 for D (5 bases). Germline V gene data show CDR1 as MNHEY and CDR2 as SMNVEV (reference sequence). The CDR3 has 15 residues. The V gene lost 1 base and the J gene lost 4 bases, with 14 bases spanning the gap.

V and J are TRBV5-1 and TRBJ1-2; TRBD1 aligns across 7 bases. The J segment lost 2 bases and the V segment lost 0 bases, leaving 1 base of the junction unmatched. The CDR3 covers 14 residues. CDR1 SGHRS and CDR2 YFSETQ come from the germline V gene. CDR3 loop: CASSLETGNYGYTF. The CDR3 DNA reads TGCGCCAGCAGCTTGGAGACAGGGAACTATGGCTACACCTTC.

The chain carries TRBV5-5 and TRBJ1-5, with 10 bases aligning to TRBD1. Germline CDR1 SGHKS, CDR2 YYEKEE (reference sequence). This CDR3 has 15 amino acids. Trimming cost V 0 bases and J 4 bases; bases outside gene matches: 1. The CDR3 spells CASSLGTGGNQPQHF. Written as DNA, the CDR3 is TGTGCCAGCAGCTTGGGGACAGGGGGTAATCAGCCCCAGCATTTT.

This chain connects TRBV7-6 to TRBJ2-3; D is unresolved. The CDR3 length is 17 residues. Deletions cut 1 base from V and 2 bases from J, with 16 bases between. The germline gives CDR1 SGHVS, CDR2 FNYEAQ. CDR3 sequence (DNA): TGTGCCAGCAGCTTAGTGACATCGGCAGCTTACACAGATACGCAGTATTTT. Protein product: CASSLVTSAAYTDTQYF.

The rearrangement links TRBV6-2 or TRBV6-3 to TRBJ2-1, with D tentatively TRBD2 (6 bases). Germline V gives CDR1 MNHEY, CDR2 SVGEGT. Trimming left V 0 bases short and J 0 bases short, with 15 bases between. The CDR3 is 18 amino acids. The CDR3 region has the DNA TGTGCCAGCAGTTACTCGAGCGCGGGACTTCACTCCTACAATGAGCAGTTCTTC. Its translation: CASSYSSAGLHSYNEQFF.

The chain links TRBV7-6 to TRBJ2-5, with D maybe TRBD2 (7 bases). This CDR3 region has 19 residues. Germline lookup yields CDR1 SGHVS and CDR2 FNYEAQ. The ends were cut back, 1 base at V and 5 bases at J, with 26 bases in the middle. CDR3: CASSLVSRWAMGGPETQYF. In nucleotides, the CDR3 is TGTGCCAGCAGCTTAGTATCCCGTTGGGCAATGGGGGGGCCGGAGACCCAGTACTTC.

This clone is a singleton in its sample. The chain has TRBV20-1 and TRBJ2-2; 11 nucleotides match TRBD2. The CDR3 spans 19 residues. J was trimmed by 5 bases and V by 3 bases; bases with no gene match: 17. Germline V gene lookup returns CDR1 DFQATT and CDR2 SNEGSKA (reference sequence). DNA of the CDR3: TGCAGTGCTAGTAGATGGAAGGTAGCGGGAGGGCCGTGGACCGGGGAGCTGTTTTTT. As protein: CSASRWKVAGGPWTGELFF.